This is a list of T cell receptor beta chains from one sample in a study of T-cell memory formation after mild COVID-19. One entry per CDR3 protein results from TCRdb running MiXCR on the 5' RACE reads. The sample has approximately 560,000 distinct CDR3 sequences; 17% are singletons. Sequenced material: PBMCs or a T cell subset sorted from them (not recorded which). These receptors were collected from an adult woman who had mild COVID-19 (a few samples of this study predate the infection). Cell type and time point are not known. Both conserved end residues are part of each CDR3. Each record gives: J gene, V gene, D gene, clone size, CDR3 DNA, CDR3 protein. The D gene is left open where the match is weak. The size field is filled for only some rows; it gives once, few, many or a size class.

TRBJ2-1 TRBV12-3/TRBV12-4 TRBD1 NA TGTGCCAGCAGCGGACAGGGGAAAGGGCAGTTCTTC CASSGQGKGQFF
TRBJ2-7 TRBV13 TRBD1 few TGTGCCAGCAGCTTAGCGCAGGGGGAGAACCACGAGCAGTACTTC CASSLAQGENHEQYF
TRBJ2-2 TRBV6-2/TRBV6-3 NA NA TGTGCCAGCAGTCTTCAGGGGGGGGAGCTGTTTTTT CASSLQGGELFF
TRBJ2-1 TRBV6-2/TRBV6-3 TRBD2 NA TGTGCCAGCAGCACAACCGGGACTAGCGGGAGGGCCTATCCAAATGAGCAGTTCTTC CASSTTGTSGRAYPNEQFF
TRBJ1-1 TRBV5-1 NA NA TGCGCCAGCAGCCCTGCGGATGGGGAAACGCCCGAAGCTTTCTTT CASSPADGETPEAFF
TRBJ2-7 TRBV2 NA NA TGTGCCAGCTCTCTGTTAAGGTCAGGGGCCTACTCCTACGAGCAGTACTTC CASSLLRSGAYSYEQYF
TRBJ2-3 TRBV6-6 NA few TGTGCCAGCAGAGAGTGGGGACCCACAGATACGCAGTATTTT CASREWGPTDTQYF
TRBJ1-1 TRBV30 NA few TGTGCCTGGAACGGAGGGGGTGGCAGCACTGAAGCTTTCTTT CAWNGGGGSTEAFF
TRBJ2-4 TRBV2 NA NA TGTGCCAGCAGTGAAGTGGTCGGTGGGTTAGCCAAAAACATTCAGTACTTC CASSEVVGGLAKNIQYF
TRBJ2-7 TRBV20-1 NA NA TGCAGTGCTGGATGGGGTACCAGGCAGTACTTC CSAGWGTRQYF
TRBJ1-6 TRBV4-1 NA NA TGCGCCAGCAGCCAGCCGGCCGGACGGCGGAATTCACCCCTCCACTTT CASSQPAGRRNSPLHF
TRBJ2-2 TRBV5-1 NA NA TGCGCCAGCAGCTTGGGTCTCCAGGGGTCTCCGAACACCGGGGAGCTGTTTTTT CASSLGLQGSPNTGELFF
TRBJ2-3 TRBV7-9 TRBD2 few TGTGCCAGCAGCGGCGGGAGATTTTCAGATACGCAGTATTTT CASSGGRFSDTQYF
TRBJ2-1 TRBV4-2 TRBD1 NA TGTGCCAGCAGCCATGGGACAGGGGCCTACAATGAGCAGTTCTTC CASSHGTGAYNEQFF
TRBJ2-7 TRBV6-2/TRBV6-3 TRBD1 NA TGTGCCAGCAGAACGGACAGGGGGTCTTTTCACGAGCAGTACTTC CASRTDRGSFHEQYF
TRBJ2-2 TRBV6-2/TRBV6-3 NA NA TGTGCCAGCAGTTACGCCAACACCGGGGAGCTGTTTTTT CASSYANTGELFF
TRBJ1-5 TRBV24-1 NA few TGTGCCACCAGAGGTAGGGGGTGGAATCAGCCCCAGCATTTT CATRGRGWNQPQHF
TRBJ2-5 TRBV7-8 NA few TGTGCCAGCAGCCTAGCGAGAGGGGAAGGGGAGACCCAGTACTTC CASSLARGEGETQYF
TRBJ1-1 TRBV19 NA NA TGTGCCAGCCGGGGGGACATTCCCAATGGGGCAGCTTTCTTT CASRGDIPNGAAFF
TRBJ1-5 TRBV6-2/TRBV6-3 TRBD1 NA TGTGCCAGCAGTTGGATTGGGACAGGGGGATTCAATCAGCCCCAGCATTTT CASSWIGTGGFNQPQHF
TRBJ1-2 TRBV20-1 NA NA TGCAGTGCTAGAGAACCCTTCGACCTCTATGGCTACACCTTC CSAREPFDLYGYTF
TRBJ2-1 TRBV29-1 NA NA TGCAGCGCTTACGGGGGATCCTACCTGGAGCAGTTCTTC CSAYGGSYLEQFF
TRBJ1-5 TRBV3-1 TRBD1 many TGTGCCAGCGGGGCAGGGGGGGGGCAGCCCCAGCATTTT CASGAGGGQPQHF
TRBJ2-7 TRBV29-1 TRBD1 NA TGCAGCGGCCTCCAGGGGGATTACGAGCAGTACTTC CSGLQGDYEQYF
TRBJ1-2 TRBV4-2 NA few TGTGCCAGCAGCCAAGGGGGGGGCCGCCCCTATGGCTACACCTTC CASSQGGGRPYGYTF
TRBJ1-1 TRBV7-9 NA few TGTGCCAGCTCCCTCGAGGCTAGAAACACTGAAGCTTTCTTT CASSLEARNTEAFF
TRBJ1-1 TRBV5-6 NA few TGTGCCAGCAGCCCGGGGGTGTATGAAGGCACTGAAGCTTTCTTT CASSPGVYEGTEAFF
TRBJ2-7 TRBV12-3/TRBV12-4 TRBD1 NA TGTGCCAGCAGTTTTTCGGGTGCAGGGGGTATTTACGAGCAGTACTTC CASSFSGAGGIYEQYF
TRBJ1-4 TRBV12-3/TRBV12-4 TRBD1 few TGTGCCAGCCGACAGGGGAGTGAAAAACTGTTTTTT CASRQGSEKLFF
TRBJ2-1 TRBV6-6 TRBD2 few TGTGCCAGCAGTTATGGCTCCAGCGGGGGTTTCTCCTACAATGAGCAGTTCTTC CASSYGSSGGFSYNEQFF
TRBJ2-5 TRBV7-9 NA few TGTGCCAGCAGGAAGACAGTCCAAGAGACCCAGTACTTC CASRKTVQETQYF
TRBJ1-5 TRBV20-1 NA few TGCAGTGCTAGACCTTCTAGCAATCAGCCCCAGCATTTT CSARPSSNQPQHF
TRBJ2-2 TRBV15 NA few TGTGCCACCAGCGGTGGACAGCACACCGGGGAGCTGTTTTTT CATSGGQHTGELFF
TRBJ2-7 TRBV5-1 NA many TGCGCCAGCAGCTTGGTAAGCGACTACCGCTACGAGCAGTACTTC CASSLVSDYRYEQYF
TRBJ2-5 TRBV5-6 NA few TGTGCCAGCATCAAGGGGGGCCAAGAGACCCAGTACTTC CASIKGGQETQYF
TRBJ2-7 TRBV12-3/TRBV12-4 NA few TGTGCCAGCAGTCCGAAAGACAGGACCTACGAGCAGTACTTC CASSPKDRTYEQYF
TRBJ1-5 TRBV4-1 NA few TGCGCCAGCAGCCAAGGGGCTGACAATCAGCCCCAGCATTTT CASSQGADNQPQHF